A selection of T cell receptor beta chains follows, all from one sample in a study of blood T cell repertoires in COVID-19. Data came from immunoSEQ multiplex PCR; TCRdb stores just in-frame clones and leaves some out. This sample has about 330,000 clones, with roughly 88% found just once. Sequencing was performed on peripheral blood. These receptors were collected from a woman aged 50 to 65 with active or convalescent COVID-19. Both conserved end residues are part of each CDR3. The D gene is left open where the match is weak. Size values are once, few and many counts, or a class for expanded clones, and some rows have none.

size: -
D: -
V: TRBV28
J: TRBJ1-6
CDR3: CASRRPESPTESFFSYNSPLHF
DNA: TGTGCCAGCAGGCGCCCGGAGAGCCCCACCGAATCCTTTTTCTCCTATAATTCACCCCTCCACTTT

size: once
D: -
V: TRBV11-2
J: TRBJ1-1
CDR3: CASSPQAQNTEAFF
DNA: TGTGCCAGCAGTCCTCAGGCCCAGAACACTGAAGCTTTCTTT

size: -
D: TRBD1
V: TRBV24-1
J: TRBJ1-4
CDR3: CATSDNTGTGEKLFF
DNA: TGTGCCACCAGTGATAATACCGGGACAGGTGAAAAACTGTTTTTT

size: -
D: TRBD1
V: TRBV18
J: TRBJ1-1
CDR3: CASSPLVAGQGGNTEAFF
DNA: TGTGCCAGCTCACCACTAGTCGCGGGACAGGGGGGAAACACTGAAGCTTTCTTT

size: once
D: -
V: TRBV7-8
J: TRBJ1-1
CDR3: CASSLDRRTFNTEAFF
DNA: TGTGCCAGCAGTTTGGACAGACGGACGTTTAACACTGAAGCTTTCTTT

size: -
D: -
V: TRBV19
J: TRBJ1-5
CDR3: CASSIAARARVYSNQPQHF
DNA: TGTGCCAGTAGTATAGCGGCCAGGGCAAGAGTATATAGCAATCAGCCCCAGCATTTT

size: -
D: -
V: TRBV19
J: TRBJ1-2
CDR3: CASSPQSFYGYTF
DNA: TGTGCCAGTAGTCCCCAGTCGTTTTATGGCTACACCTTC

size: -
D: -
V: TRBV2
J: TRBJ2-3
CDR3: CASRPPLLFNTDTQYF
DNA: TGTGCCAGCAGACCCCCATTACTTTTCAACACAGATACGCAGTATTTT

size: -
D: -
V: TRBV12-3/TRBV12-4
J: TRBJ2-2
CDR3: CASSLQGQERFF
DNA: TGTGCCAGCAGTCTCCAGGGGCAGGAGAGATTTTTT

size: -
D: TRBD1
V: TRBV7-8
J: TRBJ1-2
CDR3: CASSSDRLIGDGYTF
DNA: TGTGCCAGCAGCTCGGACAGGCTGATTGGGGATGGCTACACCTTC

size: -
D: TRBD1
V: TRBV19
J: TRBJ1-5
CDR3: CASSIRDSHNQPQHF
DNA: TGTGCCAGTAGTATTAGGGACAGCCACAATCAGCCCCAGCATTTT

size: -
D: -
V: TRBV7-2
J: TRBJ1-1
CDR3: CASSLGSVMNTEAFF
DNA: TGTGCCAGCAGCTTAGGGAGTGTTATGAACACTGAAGCTTTCTTT

size: -
D: TRBD2
V: TRBV6-1
J: TRBJ2-3
CDR3: CASSEFVLAGGGDTQYF
DNA: TGTGCCAGCAGTGAATTTGTACTAGCGGGAGGTGGAGATACGCAGTATTTT

size: many
D: TRBD2
V: TRBV7-8
J: TRBJ2-2
CDR3: CASSLAGLAMNTGELFF
DNA: TGTGCCAGCAGCTTGGCGGGACTAGCGATGAACACCGGGGAGCTGTTTTTT

size: -
D: -
V: TRBV28
J: TRBJ2-2
CDR3: CASSYSTGELFF
DNA: TGTGCCAGCAGTTACAGCACCGGGGAGCTGTTTTTT

size: -
D: -
V: TRBV29-1
J: TRBJ1-3
CDR3: CSVARGTGNTIYF
DNA: TGCAGCGTTGCCAGGGGCACTGGAAACACCATATATTTT

size: -
D: TRBD1
V: TRBV19
J: TRBJ1-4
CDR3: CASSIWAFGGGASEKLFF
DNA: TGTGCCAGTAGTATATGGGCCTTTGGAGGGGGCGCAAGTGAAAAACTGTTTTTT

size: few
D: TRBD1
V: TRBV18
J: TRBJ1-2
CDR3: CASSPSQGQLYGYTF
DNA: TGTGCCAGCTCACCATCTCAGGGACAGCTCTATGGCTACACCTTC

size: once
D: TRBD2
V: TRBV6-5
J: TRBJ2-7
CDR3: CASSLGAGGFGQYF
DNA: TGTGCCAGCAGTCTCGGGGCGGGAGGGTTTGGGCAGTACTTC

size: -
D: TRBD2
V: TRBV7-9
J: TRBJ2-5
CDR3: CASSFIGGQETQYF
DNA: TGTGCCAGCAGCTTCATCGGGGGGCAAGAGACCCAGTACTTC

size: -
D: -
V: TRBV18
J: TRBJ1-1
CDR3: CASSLPGRERAEAFF
DNA: TGTGCCAGCTCACTCCCGGGTAGGGAGAGGGCTGAAGCTTTCTTT

size: -
D: TRBD2
V: TRBV5-1
J: TRBJ2-7
CDR3: CASSPRTSGAYEQYF
DNA: TGCGCCAGCAGCCCAAGGACTAGCGGGGCCTACGAGCAGTACTTC

size: -
D: TRBD2
V: TRBV18
J: TRBJ2-1
CDR3: CASSPSWTSGYNEQFF
DNA: TGTGCCAGCTCACCCTCTTGGACTAGCGGGTACAATGAGCAGTTCTTC

size: -
D: TRBD2
V: TRBV6-5
J: TRBJ2-1
CDR3: CASSYSLGLAVDEQFF
DNA: TGTGCCAGCAGTTACTCGTTGGGACTAGCGGTGGATGAGCAGTTCTTC

size: -
D: TRBD1
V: TRBV28
J: TRBJ1-5
CDR3: CASSFPRTGGNQPQHF
DNA: TGTGCCAGCAGTTTCCCCCGGACAGGGGGCAATCAGCCCCAGCATTTT

size: -
D: TRBD2
V: TRBV7-6
J: TRBJ2-7
CDR3: CASSNPGRTSGSYEQYF
DNA: TGTGCCAGCAGCAATCCTGGGCGGACTAGCGGGAGCTACGAGCAGTACTTC

size: -
D: -
V: TRBV7-2
J: TRBJ1-5
CDR3: CASSLAQGSNQPQHF
DNA: TGTGCCAGCAGCTTAGCACAGGGTAGCAATCAGCCCCAGCATTTT

size: -
D: TRBD1
V: TRBV28
J: TRBJ1-2
CDR3: CATKGYRSGGRSGYTF
DNA: TGTGCCACCAAAGGGTACCGATCAGGGGGTCGGAGTGGCTACACCTTC

size: -
D: -
V: TRBV19
J: TRBJ1-3
CDR3: CARTDRYSGNTIYF
DNA: TGTGCCAGGACGGACAGATACTCTGGAAACACCATATATTTT

size: -
D: -
V: TRBV27
J: TRBJ2-5
CDR3: CASSRGGLGPRGETQYF
DNA: TGTGCCAGCTCAAGGGGGGGGCTTGGCCCTCGCGGAGAGACCCAGTACTTC

size: once
D: TRBD1
V: TRBV19
J: TRBJ1-4
CDR3: CASTPGGSFEKLFF
DNA: TGTGCCAGTACCCCAGGGGGGTCATTTGAAAAACTGTTTTTT

size: -
D: -
V: TRBV5-8
J: TRBJ2-7
CDR3: CASSLIGPYEQYF
DNA: TGTGCCAGCAGCCTCATTGGGCCCTACGAGCAGTACTTC

size: -
D: -
V: TRBV4-2
J: TRBJ1-2
CDR3: CASSLQDIYGYTF
DNA: TGTGCCAGCAGCCTACAGGATATCTATGGCTACACCTTC

size: -
D: TRBD2
V: TRBV3-1/TRBV3-2
J: TRBJ2-3
CDR3: CASTPLAGSTDTQYF
DNA: TGTGCCAGCACCCCCTTAGCGGGGAGCACAGATACGCAGTATTTT

size: once
D: TRBD1
V: TRBV12-3/TRBV12-4
J: TRBJ1-6
CDR3: CASSGQGNSPLHF
DNA: TGTGCCAGCAGCGGACAGGGCAATTCACCCCTCCACTTT

size: -
D: -
V: TRBV25-1
J: TRBJ2-7
CDR3: CASPPGGGIPREQYF
DNA: TGTGCCAGCCCCCCTGGGGGGGGCATCCCCAGGGAGCAGTACTTC

size: -
D: -
V: TRBV9
J: TRBJ1-3
CDR3: CASSENLRYSGNTIYF
DNA: TGTGCCAGCAGCGAAAACTTGCGTTACTCTGGAAACACCATATATTTT

size: -
D: -
V: TRBV5-1
J: TRBJ2-2
CDR3: CASSLVLGDTGELFF
DNA: TGCGCCAGCAGCTTGGTCCTAGGGGACACCGGGGAGCTGTTTTTT

size: -
D: -
V: TRBV4-1
J: TRBJ2-1
CDR3: CASSQERGQVSEQFF
DNA: TGCGCCAGCAGCCAAGAGCGGGGGCAAGTTTCTGAGCAGTTCTTC

size: -
D: -
V: TRBV6-5
J: TRBJ1-6
CDR3: CASTSGLPYNSPLHF
DNA: TGTGCCAGCACATCTGGACTGCCTTATAATTCACCCCTCCACTTT

size: -
D: TRBD1
V: TRBV5-1
J: TRBJ2-1
CDR3: CASSLDRGSYNEQFF
DNA: TGCGCCAGCAGCTTGGACAGGGGCTCCTACAATGAGCAGTTCTTC

size: once
D: TRBD1
V: TRBV27
J: TRBJ1-2
CDR3: CASSHGQGNGYTF
DNA: TGTGCCAGCAGCCACGGACAGGGGAATGGCTACACCTTC

size: -
D: -
V: TRBV30
J: TRBJ2-5
CDR3: CAWSLGTSQETQYF
DNA: TGTGCCTGGAGTTTAGGGACTTCTCAAGAGACCCAGTACTTC

size: -
D: -
V: TRBV15
J: TRBJ2-4
CDR3: CATSKRTVAKNIQYF
DNA: TGTGCCACCAGCAAAAGGACAGTAGCCAAAAACATTCAGTACTTC